The TCR beta chain described here comes from a study of cytomegalovirus exposure and HLA in healthy donors. The overall study: Both the 120 or so validation repertoires and the approximately 700 first-cohort repertoires used the same platform, as reported by a later analysis. Whole-study findings and limits: In vitro experiments confirmed that a few CMV-associated chains were specific for CMV antigens. Listed as cytomegalovirus-associated were around 160 TCR beta chains.

Profiling relied on immunoSEQ multiplex PCR, and the TCRdb table lists in-frame clones only, not all of them. The sample has tens of thousands of clones, around 97% seen once; the top ten hold 8% to 10%. In the case of this clone: Antigen specificity is unknown.

Germline V gives CDR1 SEHNR, CDR2 FQNEAQ (reference sequence). V was pared by 5 bases and J by 4 bases, with 17 bases between. The length of the CDR3 is 15 residues. The donors belonged to the approximately 110-subject validation cohort, separate from the approximately 670-subject first cohort. Sequencing input: PBMCs. The origin of this receptor is a man aged 25 to 45 in good health and CMV-seropositive. The V gene is TRBV7-9, the J gene TRBJ1-2; maybe TRBD1 (5 bases). The CDR3 DNA reads TGTGCCAGCAGCCGTGATTGGGGCAGATTCTATGGCTACACCTTC. Translating gives CASSRDWGRFYGYTF.